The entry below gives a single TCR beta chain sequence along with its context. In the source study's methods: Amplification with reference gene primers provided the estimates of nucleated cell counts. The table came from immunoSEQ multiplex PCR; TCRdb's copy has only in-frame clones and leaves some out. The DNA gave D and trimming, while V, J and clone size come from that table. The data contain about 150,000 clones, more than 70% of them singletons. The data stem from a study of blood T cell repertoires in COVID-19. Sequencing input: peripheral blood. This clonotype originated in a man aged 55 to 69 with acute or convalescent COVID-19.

The CDR3 region is CASSEGRTGVAEAFF. For the CDR3, the DNA is TGTGCCAGCAGTGAAGGGAGGACAGGGGTTGCTGAAGCTTTCTTT. This rearrangement joins TRBV6-1 to TRBJ1-1; 9 bases are shared with TRBD1. The CDR3 covers 15 residues. The V gene end was trimmed by 1 base and the J gene end by 6 bases; junction bases not matched to a gene: 6. The germline CDR1 and CDR2 sequences are MNHNS and SASEGT.